This T cell receptor beta chain originates from a study of T-cell memory formation after mild COVID-19. Study conclusions and caveats: Day 15 to 85 contracting clones showed balanced CD4/CD8; later expanders leaned CD4+. Researchers report contracting CD4+ clones mostly in CM and EM, with CD8+ clones in EMRA. Memory sampled before infection contained some responding clones, suggesting cross-reactive memory joined. The SARS-CoV-2 specificity of second-wave clones reaching peak at day 37 remained unverified.

A single record per CDR3 protein comes from TCRdb applying MiXCR to the 5' RACE reads. Counted here are 85,000 to 130,000 distinct CDR3 sequences, approximately 17% occurring once; the ten biggest clones make up more than 25%. In regard to this clonotype: The antigen remains unidentified.

V was clipped by 9 bases and J by 0 bases, with 15 bases between them. The CDR3 totals 14 residues. Germline lookup yields CDR1 KGHSH and CDR2 LQKENI. Source material: PBMCs or a T cell subset sorted from them (not recorded which). The receptor was isolated from an adult woman who had mild COVID-19 (a few samples of this study predate the infection). Cell type and time point are not known. V is TRBV18 and J is TRBJ2-7; D not resolved. The CDR3 DNA sequence: TGTGCCAGTCAATCAGACACCAACTCCTACGAGCAGTACTTC. The encoded protein is CASQSDTNSYEQYF.